A selection of T cell receptor beta chains follows, all from one sample in a study of PD-L1 blockade in urothelial cancer. Assay used: immunoSEQ multiplex PCR; TCRdb lists only in-frame clones, some missing. The table lists tens of thousands of clones, around nine tenths of them singletons. Sequencing used PBMCs, obtained around atezolizumab (anti-PD-L1) treatment. These receptors were obtained from a man in his 60s with urothelial cancer. Both conserved end residues are part of each CDR3. Some rows mark clone size as missing; the rest say once, few, many or name a class of expanded clone.

NA,TRBV7-6,CASSLAETGTQYF
NA,TRBV5-6,CASSFATSGEPDTQYF
NA,TRBV6-5,CASSYSWRTEAFF
NA,TRBV28,CASNGGQIGGYTF
NA,TRBV7-9,CASSSPARGEKLFF
NA,TRBV7-2,CASSPDRQPNQPQHF
few,TRBV30,CACARSGGHTDTQYF
NA,TRBV7-3,CASSTGLAGGTDTQYF
NA,TRBV18,CASSADVGMGEQYF
NA,TRBV27,CASKPTGAPGTDTQYF
NA,TRBV19,CASRAGTGVVDEQFF
NA,TRBV13,CASSKDRGVGYEQYF
once,TRBV7-7,CASSLVGRPQETQYF
NA,TRBV5-1,CASSINRQNEKLFF
NA,TRBV9,CASSVVGAHAPPISYNEQFF
NA,TRBV19,CASSLQGAYGYTF
NA,TRBV7-2,CASSLASGGAYEQYF
NA,TRBV27,CASSILRDSGYTF
few,TRBV18,CASSAGQGNSPLHF
NA,TRBV4-1,CASRDRTNTGELFF
NA,TRBV7-3,CASRPTGQSYNEQFF
NA,TRBV9,CASSEGSLDTQYF
NA,TRBV25-1,CASSKDRGVTGELFF
NA,TRBV27,CASSLLQGLPYEQYF
NA,TRBV14,CASSQEVVGDYYGYTF
NA,TRBV5-4,CASSPPTGRYEQYF